This TCR beta chain was profiled in a study of blood T cell repertoires in COVID-19. Study context: PBMCs, B-cell-depleted T cells, or T cells provided the cDNA or gDNA that made up the material.

Germline V CDR1 and CDR2: GTSNPN, SVGIG (reference sequence). The CDR3 is 15 amino acids. After removal of 3 bases from V and 4 bases from J, the junction contained 7 bases not matched to a gene. Authors' data handling: It was from reference gene primer amplification that nucleated cell counts were estimated. Data came from immunoSEQ multiplex PCR; TCRdb stores just in-frame clones and leaves some out. That table is the source of V, J and clone size, and D and trimming were worked out from the DNA. The repertoire holds roughly 200,000 clones, with 94% as singletons. The chain joins TRBV30 to TRBJ1-4; TRBD1 agrees at 8 bases. Input material: peripheral blood. The receptor comes from a young man with COVID-19, enrolled during active disease. DNA of the CDR3: TGTGCCTGGAGGGCCTGGACAGGGAATAATGAAAAACTGTTTTTT. It is translated as CAWRAWTGNNEKLFF.